This entry describes one T cell receptor beta chain. What it binds is not known. Pooled samples include second doses given at about 4 or 12 weeks. The sample originates from a study of T cell responses to AZD1222 COVID-19 vaccine. Notes on the study in general: The span of vaccine-associated CD4 TCRs extended across spike, with dominance at 160-218 and 743-854. The repertoires were collected only after the peak T cell response.

This CDR3 is 13 amino acids long. The table came from immunoSEQ multiplex PCR; TCRdb's copy has only in-frame clones and leaves some out. The sample includes 140,000 to 150,000 clones, about nine tenths of them seen just once. The chain combines TRBV12-2 with TRBJ1-2; the table gives TRBD1 as D, unverified against the DNA. TRBV12-2 is a pseudogene. The sample consisted of peripheral blood, taken 28 days after the second AZD1222 dose. This receptor was taken from an adult who received the AZD1222 COVID-19 vaccine. CDR3 residues: CASRLEQGGGYTF. The CDR3 DNA reads TGTGCAAGTCGCTTAGAGCAGGGCGGTGGCTACACCTTC.